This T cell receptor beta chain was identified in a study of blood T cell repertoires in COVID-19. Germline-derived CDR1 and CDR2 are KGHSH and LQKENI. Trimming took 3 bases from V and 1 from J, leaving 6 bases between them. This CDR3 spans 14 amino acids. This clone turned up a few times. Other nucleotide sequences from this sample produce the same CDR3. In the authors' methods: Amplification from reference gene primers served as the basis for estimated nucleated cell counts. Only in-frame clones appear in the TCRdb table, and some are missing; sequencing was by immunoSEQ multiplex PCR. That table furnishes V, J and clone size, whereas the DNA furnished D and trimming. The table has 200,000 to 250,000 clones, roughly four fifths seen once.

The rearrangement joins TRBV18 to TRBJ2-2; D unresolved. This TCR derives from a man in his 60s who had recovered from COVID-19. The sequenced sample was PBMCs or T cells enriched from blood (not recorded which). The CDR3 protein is CASSPGLNTGELFF. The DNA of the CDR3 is TGTGCCAGCTCACCGGGCCTGAACACCGGGGAGCTGTTTTTT.